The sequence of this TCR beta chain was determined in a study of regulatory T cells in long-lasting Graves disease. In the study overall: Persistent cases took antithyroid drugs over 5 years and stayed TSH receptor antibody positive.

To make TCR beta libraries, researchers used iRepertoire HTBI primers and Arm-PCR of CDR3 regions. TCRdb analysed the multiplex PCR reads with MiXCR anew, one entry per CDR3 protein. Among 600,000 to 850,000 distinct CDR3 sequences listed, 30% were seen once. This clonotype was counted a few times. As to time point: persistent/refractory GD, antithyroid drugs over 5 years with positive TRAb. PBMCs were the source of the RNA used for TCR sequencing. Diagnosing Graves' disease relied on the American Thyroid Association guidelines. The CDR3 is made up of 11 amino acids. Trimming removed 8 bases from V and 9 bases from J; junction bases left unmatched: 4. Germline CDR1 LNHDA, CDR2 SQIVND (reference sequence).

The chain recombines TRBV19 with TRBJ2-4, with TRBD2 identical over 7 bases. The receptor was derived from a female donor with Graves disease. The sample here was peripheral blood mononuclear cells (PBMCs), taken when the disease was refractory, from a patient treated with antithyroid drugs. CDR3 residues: CASGGGFIQYF. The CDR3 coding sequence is TGTGCCAGTGGGGGGGGGTTCATTCAGTACTTC.